The rows below give T cell receptor beta chains drawn from one sample of a study of cytomegalovirus exposure and HLA in healthy donors. Libraries were prepared by immunoSEQ multiplex PCR; TCRdb keeps only in-frame clonotypes and omits some of them. Here the sample spans about 220,000 clones, just over 90% being singletons. Input material: PBMCs. Receptors were obtained from a woman between 18 and 29 years old in good health and CMV-seronegative. The CDR3 runs from the conserved cysteine through the conserved F or W. A D gene is named only where the DNA matches it firmly. Clone sizes are given selectively: once, few, many, or a class where the clone is expanded.

J gene	V gene	D gene	clone size	CDR3 length	CDR3 protein
TRBJ1-5	TRBV7-2	-	-	13	CASSKGQNQPQHF
TRBJ2-7	TRBV28	-	-	15	CASSLFSQGTYEQYF
TRBJ1-4	TRBV5-4	-	-	18	CASSRQAAAIATNEKLFF
TRBJ1-1	TRBV28	-	-	15	CASSLSRGWGTEAFF
TRBJ2-7	TRBV7-9	TRBD2	-	14	CASSFTSAPYEQYF
TRBJ1-1	TRBV6-5	-	once	15	CASSYTGRGLTEAFF
TRBJ1-2	TRBV11-2	TRBD1	-	19	CASSPPWRTGRWGGCGYTF
TRBJ2-7	TRBV5-4	-	-	15	CASSLVDRPRDEQYF
TRBJ1-1	TRBV30	-	few	13	CAWSDNEVTEAFF
TRBJ1-1	TRBV30	-	-	12	CAWTRGGTEAFF
TRBJ1-2	TRBV19	TRBD1	-	13	CASSATGGVGYTF
TRBJ1-4	TRBV7-2	TRBD1	-	15	CASSLRQGAAEKLFF
TRBJ1-1	TRBV19	-	-	12	CASRKTGIEAFF
TRBJ1-2	TRBV28	-	-	13	CASRLWTNYGYTF
TRBJ2-1	TRBV7-8	TRBD2	-	16	CASSLAPAGAYNEQFF
TRBJ2-1	TRBV4-2	TRBD2	-	19	CASSQDSTSGYRSGNEQFF
TRBJ2-5	TRBV2	-	-	14	CASRDGVYQETQYF
TRBJ2-2	TRBV11-3	TRBD1	-	14	CASSRNRGVGELFF
TRBJ2-1	TRBV9	TRBD2	-	18	CASSVGASGGGSYNEQFF
TRBJ1-2	TRBV5-5	-	-	13	CASSSTRSGGYTF
TRBJ2-5	TRBV27	-	once	15	CASSYGPGDQETQYF
TRBJ2-1	TRBV4-2	-	-	15	CASSQDGQFYNEQFF
TRBJ1-4	TRBV6-6	-	-	14	CASMSSVRNEKLFF
TRBJ1-2	TRBV29-1	-	once	13	CSVDPGRDYGYTF
TRBJ2-5	TRBV30	-	-	11	CAWTGLETQYF
TRBJ2-7	TRBV27	-	-	14	CASSFAGASFQQYF
TRBJ2-7	TRBV11-2	-	-	11	CASSPGYEQYF
TRBJ1-1	TRBV11-2	TRBD1	-	17	CASSLPNTGTGDTEAFF
TRBJ2-7	TRBV28	-	-	12	CASSLSNYEQYF
TRBJ1-1	TRBV7-9	-	-	14	CASTKDLGGTEAFF
TRBJ2-7	TRBV5-5	-	-	15	CASSLVAVSSYEQYF
TRBJ2-1	TRBV12-5	-	-	15	CASGLVGGAYNEQFF
TRBJ1-1	TRBV6-4	-	-	16	CASSVVPLDRPTEAFF